This is a list of T cell receptor beta chains from one sample in a study of blood T cell repertoires in COVID-19. Only in-frame clones appear in the TCRdb table, and some are missing; sequencing was by immunoSEQ multiplex PCR. The sample records fewer than 400,000 clones, about nine tenths being singletons. Sample: peripheral blood. These receptors came from a woman aged 25 to 39 with COVID-19, enrolled during active disease. CDR3s leave out the opening cysteine and the closing phenylalanine or tryptophan. Each record gives: J gene, clone size, V gene, CDR3 protein. The size entry is marked missing in some rows and otherwise reads once, few, many or a size class.

TRBJ2-2 . TRBV27 ASSLSGLAGKDAGELF
TRBJ1-6 . TRBV28 ASILGVSNSPLH
TRBJ1-2 . TRBV5-4 ASTRGDRSYGYT
TRBJ2-3 . TRBV5-4 ASRRGLDTSTDTQY
TRBJ2-1 . TRBV18 ASSPGTGTYNEQF
TRBJ2-2 . TRBV28 ASSLVDMTVNTGELF
TRBJ2-5 once TRBV6-1 ASSEALNGETQY
TRBJ1-1 . TRBV5-1 ASSSTSLTEAF
TRBJ1-2 once TRBV30 ACRRVDLSKTLYGYT
TRBJ2-1 . TRBV19 ASNNGAYNEQF
TRBJ2-2 once TRBV2 ASSVKAGGPNTGELF
TRBJ1-4 . TRBV9 ASSVGGQGIEKLF
TRBJ2-3 . TRBV2 ASSGSFTTDTQY
TRBJ2-7 . TRBV3-1/TRBV3-2 ASSSDRFSYEQY
TRBJ2-7 once TRBV7-9 ASSLALSPGEQY
TRBJ2-1 . TRBV3-1/TRBV3-2 ASSPRSGMGEQF
TRBJ1-5 . TRBV15 ATSRTGSGQPQH
TRBJ2-3 . TRBV18 ASSQGSDTQY
TRBJ2-5 . TRBV6-5 ASSYHLAETQY
TRBJ1-3 . TRBV7-8 ASSLPSSGNTIY
TRBJ1-2 . TRBV4-2 ASSTQGGAPKGYT
TRBJ2-3 . TRBV5-8 ASSLSYSTQY